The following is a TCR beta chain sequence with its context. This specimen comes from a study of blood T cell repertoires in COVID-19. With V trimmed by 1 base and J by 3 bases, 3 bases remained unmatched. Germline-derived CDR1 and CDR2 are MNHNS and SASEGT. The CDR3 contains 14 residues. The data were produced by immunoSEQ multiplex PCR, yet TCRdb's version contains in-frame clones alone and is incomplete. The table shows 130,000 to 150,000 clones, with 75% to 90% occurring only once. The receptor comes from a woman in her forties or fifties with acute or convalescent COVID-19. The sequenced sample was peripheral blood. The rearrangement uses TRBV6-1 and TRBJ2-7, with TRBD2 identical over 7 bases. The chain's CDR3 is CASSEGGRVYEQYF. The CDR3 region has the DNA TGTGCCAGCAGTGAAGGGGGGAGGGTCTACGAGCAGTACTTC.